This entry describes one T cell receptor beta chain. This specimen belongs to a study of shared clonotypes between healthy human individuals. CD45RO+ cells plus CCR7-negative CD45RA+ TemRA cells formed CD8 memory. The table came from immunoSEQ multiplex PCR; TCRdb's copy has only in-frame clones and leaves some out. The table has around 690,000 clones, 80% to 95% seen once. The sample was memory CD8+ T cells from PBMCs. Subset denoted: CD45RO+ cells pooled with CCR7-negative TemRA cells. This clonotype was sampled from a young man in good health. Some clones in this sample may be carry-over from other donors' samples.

CDR3 sequence: CASSFWTGVGYGYTF. Written as DNA, the CDR3 is TGTGCCAGCAGCTTTTGGACAGGGGTAGGGTATGGCTACACCTTC. The V gene is TRBV7-3, the J gene TRBJ1-2, with 9 nucleotides matching TRBD1. J lost 5 bases, V lost 3 bases, and 7 bases had no gene match. Germline assignment: CDR1 SGHTA and CDR2 FQGTGA. The CDR3 loop spans 15 amino acids.